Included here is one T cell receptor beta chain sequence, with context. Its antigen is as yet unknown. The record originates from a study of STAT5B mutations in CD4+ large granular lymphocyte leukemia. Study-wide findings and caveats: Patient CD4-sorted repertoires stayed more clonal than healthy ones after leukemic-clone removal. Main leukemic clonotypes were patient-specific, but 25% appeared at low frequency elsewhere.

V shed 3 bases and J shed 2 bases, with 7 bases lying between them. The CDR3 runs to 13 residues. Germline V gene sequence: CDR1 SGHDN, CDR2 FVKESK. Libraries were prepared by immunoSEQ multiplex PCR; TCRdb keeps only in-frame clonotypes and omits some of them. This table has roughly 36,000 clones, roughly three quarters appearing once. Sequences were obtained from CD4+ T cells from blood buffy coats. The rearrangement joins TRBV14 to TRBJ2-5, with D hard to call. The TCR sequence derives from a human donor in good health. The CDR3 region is CASSQLLQETQYF. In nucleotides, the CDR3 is TGTGCCAGCAGCCAGCTGTTACAAGAGACCCAGTACTTC.